This TCR beta chain was profiled in a study of shared clonotypes between healthy human individuals. This CDR3 has 13 amino acids. Germline V gene data show CDR1 as SNHLY and CDR2 as FYNNEI. V gave up 4 bases and J gave up 3 bases, with 6 bases separating them. Adult donors, all healthy and HIV-negative, had no recent acute infections or vaccinations. Around 90 million PBMCs per unsorted sample were used for genomic DNA. Sequencing used immunoSEQ multiplex PCR; TCRdb keeps in-frame clones, though not all of them. The sample contains some 530,000 clones, over 70% of which appear only once. The chain has TRBV2 and TRBJ1-4; the D is unclear. The material sequenced was PBMCs. The source is a woman aged 40 to 50 in good health. Some clones in this sample may be carry-over from other donors' samples. The CDR3 nucleotides are TGTGCCAGCAGTGTCCGCCCTAATGAAAAACTGTTTTTT. Translating gives CASSVRPNEKLFF.